A selection of T cell receptor beta chains follows, all from one sample in a study of cytomegalovirus exposure and HLA in healthy donors. The assay was immunoSEQ multiplex PCR, and TCRdb's table has in-frame clones only and misses some. The top ten hold around a sixth of the sample, which has 210,000 or so clones, over 60% seen once. Specimen: PBMCs. These receptors came from a man between 40 and 49 years old in good health and CMV-seronegative. Each CDR3 is given with its conserved first and last residue. Fields, in order: CDR3 DNA, CDR3 protein, clone size, J gene, V gene, D gene. The D gene is left open where the match is weak. Rows give clone size only sometimes, using once, few, many, or a class for an expanded clone.

TGTGCCAGCAGTTACGCCCGGAAGGGAGGATCCTACGAGCAGTACTTC CASSYARKGGSYEQYF NA TRBJ2-7 TRBV6-5 NA
TGTGCCAGCAGCAAGAGTTGGGACAGGTCTTTGATATTGGACACTGAAGCTTTCTTT CASSKSWDRSLILDTEAFF few TRBJ1-1 TRBV21-1 NA
TGTGCCAGTAGTAGCGGCGGGTCAGGTTCCACTGAAGCTTTCTTT CASSSGGSGSTEAFF NA TRBJ1-1 TRBV19 NA
TGTGCCATCACCGGACAGGGGGCCCACGAGCAGTACTTC CAITGQGAHEQYF NA TRBJ2-7 TRBV10-3 TRBD1
TGTGCCAGCACCGGGGGTACGGCCAAAAACATTCAGTACTTC CASTGGTAKNIQYF NA TRBJ2-4 TRBV7-9 NA
TGTGCCAGTGGAAGCCAGGGGAGAAACAATGAGCAGTTCTTC CASGSQGRNNEQFF NA TRBJ2-1 TRBV27 NA
TGCAGTGTGAGGGAGGGAAACATTCAGTACTTC CSVREGNIQYF NA TRBJ2-4 TRBV20-1 TRBD2
TGTGCCACCGTGGAAGCGGGAGATCCCACAGATACGCAGTATTTT CATVEAGDPTDTQYF once TRBJ2-3 TRBV10-3 TRBD2
TGTGCCAGCAGAAGGGGCGAAAGCCAGAACACCGGGGAGCTGTTTTTT CASRRGESQNTGELFF NA TRBJ2-2 TRBV2 NA
TGTGCCAGCAGCTTAGAGAACGGACTAAACACTGAAGCTTTCTTT CASSLENGLNTEAFF NA TRBJ1-1 TRBV7-9 NA
TGTGCCAGCAGTTACGGGGCTGGCTACACCTTC CASSYGAGYTF NA TRBJ1-2 TRBV6-5 NA
TGTGCCAGCAGTCCACCAACAGGCAACTATGGCTACACCTTC CASSPPTGNYGYTF NA TRBJ1-2 TRBV28 NA
TGCAGCGTTGAGGGGGCGGGTAACTATGGCTACACCTTC CSVEGAGNYGYTF NA TRBJ1-2 TRBV29-1 NA
TGTGCCAGCAGCTTAGGGAGGAGCTCCTACAATGAGCAGTTCTTC CASSLGRSSYNEQFF NA TRBJ2-1 TRBV11-2 NA